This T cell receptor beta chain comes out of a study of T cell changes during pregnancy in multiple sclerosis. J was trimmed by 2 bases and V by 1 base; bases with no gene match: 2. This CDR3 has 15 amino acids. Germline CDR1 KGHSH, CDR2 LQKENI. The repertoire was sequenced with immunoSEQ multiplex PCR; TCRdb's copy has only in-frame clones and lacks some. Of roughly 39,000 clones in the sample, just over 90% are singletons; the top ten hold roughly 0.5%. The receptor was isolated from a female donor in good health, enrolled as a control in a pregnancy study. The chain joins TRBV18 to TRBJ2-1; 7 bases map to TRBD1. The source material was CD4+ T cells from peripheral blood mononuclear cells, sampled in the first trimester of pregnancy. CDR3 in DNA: TGTGCCAGCTCACCACAGGGGGCGGCCTACAATGAGCAGTTCTTC. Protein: CASSPQGAAYNEQFF.